Following are 7 T cell receptor beta chains from one sample sequenced in a study of beta chain features in type 1 diabetes (dated by TCRdb to between 2018 and 2020). Library prep was done by the immunoSEQ multiplex PCR assay. The entire isolated RNA was reverse transcribed using the High Capacity cDNA Reverse Transcription Kit, and thus expressed TCRB transcripts were sequenced. Sourced from immuneACCESS, this table was stored by TCRdb with only in-frame sequences that have V and J called. A share of the clones is absent; for the studies checked, an unresolved V gene accounts for under half, and the remainder has no known explanation. Counted in this sample were 350,000 to 400,000 clones; about 15% of them appeared once. The ten largest clones add up to around 0.02% of the sample. The specimen sequenced was naive CD4+ T cells from blood. In the paper's terms, the cell subset or site label means: true naive CD4+ T cells. These receptors were taken from a woman under 30 in good health.

This clone was seen a handful of times. V is TRBV11-2 and J is TRBJ1-5, with a tentative D call TRBD1 (5 bases). Germline V lookup: CDR1 SGHAT, CDR2 FQNNGV. The CDR3 covers 12 residues. V gave up 9 bases and J gave up 2 bases, with 8 bases separating them. The CDR3 DNA reads TGTGCCAGTGGGGGGGGCAATCAGCCCCAGCATTTT. Protein product: CASGGGNQPQHF.

This clone occurred a few times. The chain couples TRBV9 to TRBJ1-2; D unclear. The CDR3 spans 15 residues. With 4 bases removed from V and 4 bases from J, the gap between germline ends came to 17 bases. The V gene's germline CDR1 is SGDLS and CDR2 YYNGEE. CDR3 sequence: CASSPAREAPYGYTF. For the CDR3, the DNA is TGTGCCAGCAGCCCCGCTAGGGAGGCCCCCTATGGCTACACCTTC.

The table lists this clone with a few counts. The CDR3 DNA follows: TGTGCCAGCAGTCCAACGGGACTTTCCTACGAGCAGTACTTC. This gives the protein CASSPTGLSYEQYF. The V and J genes are TRBV28 and TRBJ2-7; possible D gene TRBD2, 6 bases. CDR1 MDHEN and CDR2 SYDVKM come from the germline V gene. V lost 5 bases, J lost 1 base, and 12 bases lay in between. This CDR3 spans 14 amino acids.

This clone was seen a few times. This sequence joins TRBV4-3 and TRBJ2-1; the D gene is possibly TRBD2 (5 bases). Trimming left V 0 bases short and J 5 bases short, with 11 bases between. The germline CDR1 and CDR2 sequences are LGHNA and YSLEER. CDR3 size: 15 residues. DNA for the CDR3: TGCGCCAGCAGCCAAGACGGAGGTCCCCACAATGAGCAGTTCTTC. It codes for CASSQDGGPHNEQFF.

A single count supports this clone. V usage is TRBV5-4 and J usage is TRBJ2-1; TRBD2 aligns across 7 bases. The CDR3 consists of 16 residues. CDR1 SGHNT and CDR2 YYREEE come from the germline V gene (reference sequence). After removal of 4 bases from V and 2 bases from J, the junction contained 9 bases not matched to a gene. The chain's CDR3 is CASSRQAGVAYNEQFF. DNA for the CDR3: TGTGCCAGCAGCCGTCAGGCGGGGGTGGCCTACAATGAGCAGTTCTTC.

This clone was detected only a few times. Within the sample, other DNA sequences also encode this same CDR3. This chain links TRBV15 with TRBJ2-7; D is unresolved. V was pared by 0 bases and J by 3 bases, with 9 bases between. This CDR3 spans 14 amino acids. CDR1 and CDR2 (germline): LNHNV, YYDKDF (reference sequence). DNA for the CDR3: TGTGCCACCAGCAGAGATCGCGGCAGCTACGAGCAGTACTTC. It yields the protein CATSRDRGSYEQYF.

The rearrangement joins TRBV11-3 to TRBJ2-1; D is ambiguous. CDR1 and CDR2 from the germline V gene are SGHNT and YENEEA. The CDR3 spans 15 residues. V lost 1 base and J 2 bases, leaving 9 bases between the germline ends. The CDR3 is CASSLGASPYNEQFF. In nucleotides, the CDR3 is TGTGCCAGCAGCTTAGGAGCTTCCCCCTACAATGAGCAGTTCTTC.